This T cell receptor beta chain is from a study of T cells after posttransplantation cyclophosphamide. This clone has at least ten counts. Its specificity is unknown. A marrow graft followed busulfan-fludarabine conditioning, with cyclophosphamide on days +3 and +4. Clones were sequenced by immunoSEQ multiplex PCR, and TCRdb holds only the in-frame ones, with some missing. The data show over 6,500 clones, with none appearing a single time. Points from the study as a whole: Donor-recipient repertoire similarity was low at 1-2 months, rising over year one. TRB overlap between skin or GI tissue T cells and blood was limited. TRB clonality was highly associated with recipient CMV seropositivity and reactivation.

The length of the CDR3 is 14 residues. V was clipped by 6 bases and J by 5 bases; unmatched bases: 7. Germline V CDR1 and CDR2: SGHTA, FQGTGA. This TCR was recovered from a young adult male patient who received an allogeneic stem cell transplant from an unrelated donor, was CMV-positive, and had acute and chronic GVHD. Part of the T cell pool may stem from the graft donor. The material was PBMCs, obtained after allogeneic stem cell transplant with posttransplant cyclophosphamide. The chain couples TRBV7-3 to TRBJ1-1; 9 bases are shared with TRBD1. This chain's CDR3 is CASSTGTGTTEAFF. In DNA form, the CDR3 reads TGTGCCAGCAGTACCGGGACAGGGACAACTGAAGCTTTCTTT.